The next 20 T cell receptor beta chains were all read from a single sample in a study of blood T cell repertoires in COVID-19 (TCRdb year 2020). Library preparation employed the immunoSEQ multiplex PCR assay. The source is immuneACCESS, and TCRdb retained only in-frame sequences with V and J called. Part of the clones is not carried over; for the studies checked, unresolved V genes explain less than half of this, and the remainder is unexplained. This sample lists approximately 290,000 clones; around 89% were detected once. Around 0.84% of the sample is held by the ten biggest clonotypes. The sample was peripheral blood. The receptors stem from a young man with acute or convalescent COVID-19.

The chain combines TRBV7-9 with TRBJ1-6, with TRBD1 matching over 8 bases. The germline CDR1 and CDR2 sequences are SEHNR and FQNEAQ (reference sequence). Unmatched junction bases numbered 5, after V lost 2 bases and J lost 5 bases. CDR3 size: 16 residues. CDR3 sequence reads: CASSLYRGDNNSPLHF. For the CDR3, the DNA is TGTGCCAGCAGCTTATACAGGGGGGATAATAATTCACCCCTCCACTTT.

V usage is TRBV21-1 and J usage is TRBJ2-5; the table calls TRBD1, which could not be checked here. TRBV21-1 is an annotated pseudogene. CDR3 length: 18 residues. In DNA form, the CDR3 reads TGTGCCAGCAGCAAAGAAGCCACTTTACGTACAGGGTCGGAGACCCAGTACTTC. It specifies CASSKEATLRTGSETQYF.

The chain carries TRBV10-1 and TRBJ2-1, with 9 bases fitting TRBD2. The CDR3 contains 15 residues. The germline gives CDR1 WNHNN, CDR2 SYGVQD (reference sequence). J gave up 0 bases and V 3 bases, and 0 bases lay outside the gene matches. In nucleotides, the CDR3 is TGCGCCAGCAGTGAAGCGGGGGGCTCCTACAATGAGCAGTTCTTC. This encodes CASSEAGGSYNEQFF.

The V gene is TRBV6-4, the J gene TRBJ1-5, with D possibly matching TRBD1 (6 bases). CDR3 size: 13 residues. The V and J ends lost 6 bases and 4 bases respectively, with 10 bases between them. The germline V gene encodes CDR1 MRHNA and CDR2 SNTAGT. The CDR3 here is CASSEGQNQPQHF. CDR3 nucleotides: TGTGCCAGCAGCGAAGGACAGAATCAGCCCCAGCATTTT.

This clone came up a few times. The chain links TRBV7-9 to TRBJ1-2; D gene unclear. The CDR3 extends over 15 amino acids. Germline CDR1 reads SEHNR; CDR2 reads FQNEAQ (reference sequence). V lost 5 bases, J lost 3 bases, and 16 bases lay in between. CDR3 protein: CASSPSGSAYYGYTF. The CDR3 DNA sequence: TGTGCCAGCAGCCCGAGCGGGTCGGCGTACTATGGCTACACCTTC.

Regarding this clone: The same CDR3 can be traced to other DNA sequences in this sample. The V call is TRBV28, the J call TRBJ1-2; D is possibly TRBD1 (5 bases). This CDR3 spans 13 amino acids. Germline CDR1 reads MDHEN; CDR2 reads SYDVKM. Trimming left V 3 bases short and J 2 bases short, with 7 bases between. The chain's CDR3 is CASSFGANYGYTF. CDR3 in DNA: TGTGCCAGCAGTTTTGGGGCAAACTATGGCTACACCTTC.

The chain is built from TRBV13 and TRBJ1-4, with a possible D match to TRBD1 (5 bases). The CDR3 has 16 residues. V was trimmed by 4 bases and J by 7 bases, leaving 19 bases between them. The germline gives CDR1 PRHDT, CDR2 FYEKMQ (reference sequence). CDR3 protein: CASSSRGKRRGEKLFF. The DNA of the CDR3 is TGTGCCAGCAGCTCCCGGGGGAAGAGGCGGGGTGAAAAACTGTTTTTT.

The chain combines TRBV7-2 with TRBJ1-1, with D perhaps TRBD1 (5 bases). V lost 4 bases and J 0 bases, leaving 12 bases between the germline ends. In germline, CDR1 is SGHTA, CDR2 FQGNSA. The CDR3 loop spans 15 amino acids. The CDR3 DNA follows: TGTGCCAGCAGCTCGCGGACAATCATGAACACTGAAGCTTTCTTT. It encodes CASSSRTIMNTEAFF.

The rearrangement uses TRBV30 and TRBJ1-3; perhaps TRBD1 as D (5 bases). Per the germline V gene, CDR1 is GTSNPN and CDR2 is SVGIG (reference sequence). The CDR3 consists of 14 residues. Trimming took 8 bases from V and 4 from J, leaving 18 bases between them. The CDR3 bases are TGTGCCCGCCGCTCGAGAAGGGGAGGAAACACCATATATTTT. It translates to CARRSRRGGNTIYF.

The rearrangement uses TRBV6-5 and TRBJ1-1, with 7 bases lining up with TRBD1. The CDR3 is made up of 11 amino acids. Per the germline V gene, CDR1 is MNHEY and CDR2 is SVGAGI. J gave up 6 bases and V 7 bases, and 2 bases lay outside the gene matches. In DNA, the CDR3 is TGTGCCAGCAACCAGGGGGCTGAAGCTTTCTTT. Translated: CASNQGAEAFF.

The J gene is TRBJ1-2, the V gene TRBV6-5, with a possible D match to TRBD1 (5 bases). From germline, CDR1 is MNHEY and CDR2 SVGAGI. Trimming cost V 6 bases and J 6 bases, with 20 bases left between them. The length of the CDR3 is 15 residues. The CDR3 protein is CASRDSGGVRNGYTF. The CDR3, as DNA: TGTGCCAGCAGAGATTCGGGGGGAGTTAGGAATGGCTACACCTTC.

The gene calls are TRBV28 and TRBJ2-7; 9 bases map to TRBD1. The CDR3 is 15 residues long. Germline CDR1 reads MDHEN; CDR2 reads SYDVKM. Trimming at V came to 6 bases and at J to 5 bases, leaving 11 bases not matched to a gene. CDR3 residues: CASSPPDRGRNEQYF. The CDR3 bases are TGTGCCAGCAGCCCGCCGGACAGGGGAAGGAACGAGCAGTACTTC.

In this sample, this clone turned up once. The chain couples TRBV28 to TRBJ1-3; D possibly corresponds to TRBD1 (6 bases). Trimming removed 6 bases from V and 0 bases from J, with 9 bases in between. The CDR3 length is 14 residues. Germline lookup yields CDR1 MDHEN and CDR2 SYDVKM. CDR3 DNA: TGTGCCAGCAGGTCAGGGGTCTCTGGAAACACCATATATTTT. It translates to CASRSGVSGNTIYF.

To note about this clone: Other DNA sequences in the sample encode the same CDR3. The V and J genes are TRBV19 and TRBJ2-7, with 9 nucleotides matching TRBD1. V shed 4 bases, J shed 2 bases, and the junction held 6 bases outside the gene matches. CDR1 is LNHDA and CDR2 is SQIVND in the germline V gene (reference sequence). This CDR3 region has 15 residues. CDR3 protein: CASSSTGTGTYEQYF. The CDR3 nucleotides are TGTGCCAGTAGTAGCACCGGGACAGGGACCTACGAGCAGTACTTC.

J is TRBJ1-6 and V is TRBV6-5; TRBD1 agrees at 12 bases. Germline trimming cut 6 bases from V and 9 bases from J; bases unmatched to any gene: 3. The V gene's germline CDR1 is MNHEY and CDR2 SVGAGI. CDR3 length: 14 amino acids. CDR3 coding DNA: TGTGCCAGCAGGGGGACAGGGGGCGTTTCACCCCTCCACTTT. Translated, it gives CASRGTGGVSPLHF.

The chain uses TRBV19 and TRBJ2-3, with D perhaps TRBD1 (7 bases). V was trimmed by 6 bases and J by 0 bases, leaving 22 bases between them. This CDR3 comprises 18 residues. Germline assignment: CDR1 LNHDA and CDR2 SQIVND (reference sequence). The CDR3 here is CASRISGARGSSTDTQYF. DNA of the CDR3: TGTGCCAGTAGGATTAGCGGCGCCAGGGGGAGCAGCACAGATACGCAGTATTTT.

The chain carries TRBV14 and TRBJ1-2; D might be TRBD1 (5 bases). CDR3 size: 13 residues. Per germline, CDR1 SGHDN and CDR2 FVKESK. Trimming removed 5 bases from V and 6 bases from J, with 13 bases in between. CDR3 amino acids: CASSGAANHGYTF. The CDR3 DNA reads TGTGCCAGCAGCGGGGCGGCAAACCATGGCTACACCTTC.

The count of this clone is one. The J gene is TRBJ1-1, the V gene TRBV9; D is unresolved. CDR1 SGDLS and CDR2 YYNGEE come from the germline V gene. Trimming stripped 7 bases from V and 2 bases from J, with 9 bases between. The CDR3 loop spans 12 amino acids. The CDR3 spells CASRGDNTEAFF. The DNA of the CDR3 is TGTGCCAGCCGGGGTGATAACACTGAAGCTTTCTTT. The full variable domain, with the rest looked up from reference TRBV9 and TRBJ1-1, is DSGVTQTPKHLITATGQRVTLRCSPRSGDLSVYWYQQSLDQGLQFLIQYYNGEERAKGNILERFSAQQFPDLHSELNLSSLELGDSALYFCASRGDNTEAFFGQGTRLTVV.

This rearrangement joins TRBV5-4 to TRBJ2-3, with 8 bases identical to TRBD1. The germline V gene has CDR1 SGHNT and CDR2 YYREEE (reference sequence). V shed 2 bases and J 3 bases; nucleotides not matched to a gene: 5. There are 15 residues in the CDR3. The CDR3 here is CASSFVQGATDTQYF. CDR3 DNA sequence: TGTGCCAGCAGCTTTGTTCAGGGGGCGACAGATACGCAGTATTTT.

The chain links TRBV19 to TRBJ1-4, with 11 bases matching TRBD1. Germline V gene data show CDR1 as LNHDA and CDR2 as SQIVND (reference sequence). After removal of 4 bases from V and 8 bases from J, the junction contained 6 bases not matched to a gene. This CDR3 region has 15 residues. The CDR3 sequence: CASSTRTGGNEKLFF. CDR3 bases: TGTGCCAGTAGTACCCGGACAGGGGGCAACGAAAAACTGTTTTTT.